This passage covers 28 T cell receptor beta chains from one sample sequenced in a study of OX40 agonist ivuxolimab in advanced cancers. The method behind the library was the immunoSEQ multiplex PCR assay. Held by TCRdb, this immuneACCESS table contains in-frame sequences only and omits some clones. Under half of the omission traces to an unresolved V gene where checked; the cause of the rest is unknown. Counted in this sample were approximately 58,000 clones; more than 75% of them appeared once. Of the sample, 0.95% to 1.5% falls within the top ten clones. The starting material was CD4+ or CD8+ T cells sorted from blood, obtained in a trial of the OX40 agonist ivuxolimab. These receptors were obtained from an adult with an advanced solid tumor such as melanoma, head and neck, liver or kidney cancer.

This clone has just a few counts. The chain is built from TRBV30 and TRBJ1-4; D is undetermined. Trimming shortened V by 2 bases and J by 13 bases, and 29 bases separated the two germline ends. In germline, CDR1 is GTSNPN, CDR2 SVGIG (reference sequence). This CDR3 has 17 residues. This CDR3 reads CAWSTEFRAVKAGRLFF. DNA of the CDR3: TGTGCCTGGAGTACAGAGTTTCGGGCTGTTAAGGCGGGAAGACTGTTTTTT.

The chain uses TRBV23-1 and TRBJ1-3; 7 bases agree with TRBD1. TRBV23-1 is marked as an open reading frame, function uncertain. The V segment lost 3 bases and the J segment 3 bases; nucleotides outside the gene matches: 2. The CDR3 has 14 amino acids. The CDR3 spells CASSHDRDGNTIYF. Here the CDR3 DNA reads TGCGCCAGCAGTCACGACAGGGATGGAAACACCATATATTTT.

The rearrangement joins TRBV6-1 to TRBJ1-6; perhaps TRBD1 as D (5 bases). Deletions cut 1 base from V and 3 bases from J, with 13 bases between. CDR3 length: 17 amino acids. The germline V gene encodes CDR1 MNHNS and CDR2 SASEGT. The CDR3 sequence is CASSEGQQHNYNSPLHF. In DNA form, the CDR3 reads TGTGCCAGCAGTGAAGGACAGCAGCACAACTATAATTCACCCCTCCACTTT.

This chain joins TRBV6-5 and TRBJ1-2; a possible D gene is TRBD1 (6 bases). CDR3 length equals 14 residues. V was clipped by 6 bases and J by 5 bases, with 16 bases between them. Looked up from germline, CDR1 is MNHEY and CDR2 is SVGAGI. The CDR3 DNA is TGTGCCAGCAGCCAAACGGACAGAATTTATGGCTACACCTTC. It translates to CASSQTDRIYGYTF.

The rearrangement uses TRBV21-1 and TRBJ2-3; the tabulated D call, TRBD2, remains unverified against the DNA. TRBV21-1 is labeled a pseudogene. CDR3 size: 13 residues. This CDR3 reads CASSNWREDTQYF. Here the CDR3 DNA reads TGTGCCAGCAGCAACTGGAGAGAAGATACGCAGTATTTT.

V gene TRBV5-8 combines with J gene TRBJ1-2; 7 bases are a match to TRBD1. Per the germline V gene, CDR1 is SGHTS and CDR2 is YDEGEE. V was pared by 4 bases and J by 8 bases, with 8 bases of the junction left unmatched. The CDR3 extends over 13 amino acids. CDR3 in DNA: TGTGCCAGCAGCATCGGACAGGTTGCGGGCTACACCTTC. It encodes CASSIGQVAGYTF.

The V and J genes are TRBV7-9 and TRBJ2-3, with D possibly being TRBD2 (6 bases). The V gene's germline CDR1 is SEHNR and CDR2 FQNEAQ (reference sequence). The V end lost 2 bases, the J end lost 5 bases, and 8 bases lay between the germline ends. The CDR3 totals 13 residues. CDR3 protein: CASSLIGGDTQYF. The DNA of the CDR3 is TGTGCCAGCAGCTTAATCGGGGGAGATACGCAGTATTTT.

This chain connects TRBV7-9 to TRBJ2-1; 7 bases map to TRBD2. Germline V gene sequence: CDR1 SEHNR, CDR2 FQNEAQ (reference sequence). This CDR3 has 15 amino acids. The ends lost 1 base at V and 4 bases at J; junction bases unmatched: 4. DNA of the CDR3: TGTGCCAGCAGCTTAGGTGGCGGGGGTTACAATGAGCAGTTCTTC. Translated: CASSLGGGGYNEQFF.

This clone was seen more than once but under ten times. V usage is TRBV5-5 and J usage is TRBJ2-1, with unresolved D. V was cut by 0 bases and J by 7 bases, with 8 bases left in between. The CDR3 contains 13 residues. Germline V gene lookup returns CDR1 SGHKS and CDR2 YYEKEE (reference sequence). This chain's CDR3 is CASSLAALNEQFF. The CDR3 DNA is TGTGCCAGCAGCTTGGCGGCACTAAATGAGCAGTTCTTC.

The chain links TRBV11-3 to TRBJ2-5; perhaps TRBD2 as D (6 bases). Germline values: CDR1 SGHNT, CDR2 YENEEA. The CDR3 consists of 14 residues. V was trimmed by 1 base and J by 2 bases, leaving 8 bases between them. The CDR3 reads CASSLGRGQETQYF. CDR3 bases: TGTGCCAGCAGCTTAGGGCGGGGACAAGAGACCCAGTACTTC.

DNA of the CDR3: TGTGCCAGCAGCAACGTAGATACGCAGTATTTT. It codes for CASSNVDTQYF. This chain uses TRBV9 with TRBJ2-3; D call uncertain. The CDR3 length is 11 residues. CDR1 is SGDLS and CDR2 is YYNGEE in the germline V gene. Deletions cut 4 bases from V and 5 bases from J, with 5 bases between.

CDR3 protein: CASSSLLNTEAFF. In DNA, the CDR3 is TGTGCCAGCAGCTCCCTCCTGAACACTGAAGCTTTCTTT. This chain joins TRBV7-2 and TRBJ1-1; no firm D call. This CDR3 contains 13 residues. Looked up from germline, CDR1 is SGHTA and CDR2 is FQGNSA. V lost 4 bases and J lost 0, with 6 bases in between.

The chain couples TRBV5-4 to TRBJ1-1; perhaps TRBD1 as D (5 bases). This CDR3 contains 14 residues. Germline lookup yields CDR1 SGHNT and CDR2 YYREEE (reference sequence). V shed 5 bases and J shed 1 base, with 12 bases lying between them. CDR3 DNA sequence: TGTGCCAGCAGACTGGACACGCCGAACACTGAAGCTTTCTTT. It specifies CASRLDTPNTEAFF.

The V and J genes are TRBV6-6 and TRBJ1-6, with D possibly matching TRBD1 (5 bases). The CDR3 covers 15 residues. Germline assignment: CDR1 MNHNY and CDR2 SVGAGI (reference sequence). V lost 7 bases to trimming and J lost 7 bases, with 17 bases between them. CDR3 in DNA: TGTGCCAGCATTTCCGGGCAGGGCGGGAATTCACCCCTCCACTTT. Residues: CASISGQGGNSPLHF.

The chain combines TRBV5-1 with TRBJ2-3; D is unresolved. Germline V gene lookup returns CDR1 SGHRS and CDR2 YFSETQ. The CDR3 has 12 residues. With 4 bases removed from V and 6 bases from J, the gap between germline ends came to 9 bases. CDR3 DNA: TGCGCCAGCAGCCCCCGATCGGATACGCAGTATTTT. It specifies CASSPRSDTQYF.

The V gene is TRBV10-3, the J gene TRBJ2-5, with D possibly TRBD2 on 5 matching bases. CDR1 ENHRY and CDR2 SYGVKD come from the germline V gene. CDR3 length equals 13 residues. V shed 3 bases and J shed 2 bases, with 7 bases lying between them. CDR3 protein: CAISDKRQETQYF. As DNA, the CDR3 is TGTGCCATCAGTGACAAGCGGCAAGAGACCCAGTACTTC.

The chain combines TRBV13 with TRBJ1-6, with 7 bases aligning to TRBD1. Germline CDR1 PRHDT, CDR2 FYEKMQ (reference sequence). The CDR3 has 16 residues. Trimming took 6 bases from V and 1 from J; bases not matched to a gene: 6. The CDR3 bases are TGTGCCAGCAGTTATACAGGGGATTCCTATAATTCACCCCTCCACTTT. It translates to CASSYTGDSYNSPLHF.

V usage is TRBV6-5 and J usage is TRBJ1-4; D gene ambiguous. The CDR3 is made up of 13 amino acids. CDR1 is MNHEY and CDR2 is SVGAGI in the germline V gene. The germline V and J ends were trimmed by 0 bases and 7 bases, with 6 bases remaining between them. The CDR3 nucleotides read TGTGCCAGCAGTTACTCACATGGTGAAAAACTGTTTTTT. Translation: CASSYSHGEKLFF.

In this sample, this clone turned up a few times. The chain carries TRBV30 and TRBJ2-5; possibly TRBD2 for D (5 bases). CDR1 is GTSNPN and CDR2 is SVGIG in the germline V gene (reference sequence). The CDR3 length is 12 residues. The V gene lost 4 bases and the J gene lost 1 base, with 7 bases spanning the gap. This CDR3 reads CAWKRRQETQYF. The DNA of the CDR3 is TGTGCCTGGAAGCGGCGCCAAGAGACCCAGTACTTC.

CDR3 region: CASSLDLNQPQHF. CDR3 nucleotides: TGTGCCAGCAGTTTAGACTTGAATCAGCCCCAGCATTTT. The chain has TRBV28 and TRBJ1-5, with D unresolved. The germline V gene encodes CDR1 MDHEN and CDR2 SYDVKM. The V end was cut by 2 bases, the J end by 4 bases, with 6 bases between. This CDR3 contains 13 residues.

This clone was observed once. This sequence joins TRBV21-1 and TRBJ2-4; the D call in the table, TRBD1, was not verified against the DNA. TRBV21-1 is assigned pseudogene status. This CDR3 contains 16 residues. The CDR3 DNA reads TGTGCCAGCAGCACACCAGGGGGCGAAGCCAAAAACATTCAGTACTTC. Residues: CASSTPGGEAKNIQYF.

J is TRBJ1-1 and V is TRBV6-5; D remains unclear. The V end lost 6 bases, the J end lost 3 bases, and 14 bases lay between the germline ends. CDR3 size: 14 residues. In germline, CDR1 is MNHEY, CDR2 SVGAGI. The CDR3 nucleotides are TGTGCCAGCAGACCTCTCGTTGGGGACACTGAAGCTTTCTTT. Encoded protein: CASRPLVGDTEAFF.

V is TRBV11-2 and J is TRBJ1-2; D call uncertain. Trimming shortened V by 5 bases and J by 4 bases, and 17 bases separated the two germline ends. The CDR3 extends over 15 amino acids. Germline V CDR1 and CDR2: SGHAT, FQNNGV. As DNA, the CDR3 is TGTGCCAGCAGCGCAACCGGGCCGATTTCCTATGGCTACACCTTC. Protein sequence: CASSATGPISYGYTF.

CDR3 sequence: CASNHPGLAGGPNTGELFF. Here the CDR3 DNA reads TGCGCCAGTAATCACCCGGGACTAGCGGGGGGTCCTAACACCGGGGAGCTGTTTTTT. The chain joins TRBV4-1 to TRBJ2-2; 15 bases are shared with TRBD2. Germline CDR1 is MGHRA and CDR2 is YSYEKL. The CDR3 runs to 19 residues. The V gene end was trimmed by 9 bases and the J gene end by 2 bases; junction bases not matched to a gene: 13.

CDR3 DNA sequence: TGTGCCTCCAATTTGGTTCGGGGCAGGGGGCGAATTAGCTCCTACGAGCAGTACTTC. Translated: CASNLVRGRGRISSYEQYF. The chain combines TRBV30 with TRBJ2-7; 8 positions agree with TRBD1. Germline V gene data show CDR1 as GTSNPN and CDR2 as SVGIG (reference sequence). After removal of 7 bases from V and 0 bases from J, the junction contained 23 bases not matched to a gene. The CDR3 contains 19 residues.

The chain uses TRBV7-9 and TRBJ2-3; 13 bases fit TRBD2. V lost 5 bases, J lost 2 bases, and 10 bases stayed unmatched. The germline gives CDR1 SEHNR, CDR2 FQNEAQ (reference sequence). The CDR3 extends over 18 amino acids. In nucleotides, the CDR3 is TGTGCCAGCAGCCCCGGACTAGCGGGGGTCCATTACACAGATACGCAGTATTTT. The encoded protein is CASSPGLAGVHYTDTQYF.

The CDR3 region has the DNA TGTGCCAGCAGTACCGGGACTAGCGGGAGGGTGGATACGCAGTATTTT. Translating it yields CASSTGTSGRVDTQYF. The rearrangement joins TRBV25-1 to TRBJ2-3, with 16 bases lining up with TRBD2. Trimming took 5 bases from V and 6 from J; bases not matched to a gene: 5. The CDR3 has 16 amino acids. In germline, CDR1 is MGHDK, CDR2 SYGVNS.

This clone came up once. The rearrangement joins TRBV6-6 to TRBJ1-2; maybe TRBD1 (5 bases). This CDR3 comprises 14 residues. V was shortened by 4 bases and J by 2 bases, with 11 bases between the two germline ends. Germline CDR1 reads MNHNY; CDR2 reads SVGAGI (reference sequence). The DNA of the CDR3 is TGTGCCAGCAGTTCCCCGACAGAGAACTATGGCTACACCTTC. Its translation is CASSSPTENYGYTF.